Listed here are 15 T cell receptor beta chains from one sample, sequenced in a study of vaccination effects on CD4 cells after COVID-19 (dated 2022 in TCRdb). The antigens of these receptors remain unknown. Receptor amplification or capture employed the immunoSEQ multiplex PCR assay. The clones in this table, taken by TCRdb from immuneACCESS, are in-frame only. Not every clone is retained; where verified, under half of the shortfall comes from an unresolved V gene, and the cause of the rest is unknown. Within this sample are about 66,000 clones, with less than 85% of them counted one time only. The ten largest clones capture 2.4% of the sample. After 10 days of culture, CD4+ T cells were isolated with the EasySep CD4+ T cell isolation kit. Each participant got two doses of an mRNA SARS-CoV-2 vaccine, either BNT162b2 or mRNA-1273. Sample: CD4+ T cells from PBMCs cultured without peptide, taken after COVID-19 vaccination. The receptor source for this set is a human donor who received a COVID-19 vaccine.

CDR3 residues: CASSGGVDQPQHF. CDR3 coding DNA: TGTGCCAGCAGCGGTGGGGTTGATCAGCCCCAGCATTTT. V and J are TRBV9 and TRBJ1-5; D unclear. The CDR3 is 13 amino acids. Germline V gene data show CDR1 as SGDLS and CDR2 as YYNGEE. V was shortened by 3 bases and J by 5 bases, with 9 bases between the two germline ends.

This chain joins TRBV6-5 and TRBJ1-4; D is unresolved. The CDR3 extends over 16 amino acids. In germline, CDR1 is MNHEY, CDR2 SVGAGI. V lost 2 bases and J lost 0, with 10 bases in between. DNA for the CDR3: TGTGCCAGCAGTTACCTTGGGCGCCCAACTAATGAAAAACTGTTTTTT. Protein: CASSYLGRPTNEKLFF.

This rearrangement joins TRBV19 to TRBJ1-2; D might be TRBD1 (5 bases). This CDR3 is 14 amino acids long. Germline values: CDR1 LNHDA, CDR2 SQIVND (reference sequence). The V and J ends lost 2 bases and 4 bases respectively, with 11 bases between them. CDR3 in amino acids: CASSIPGAGYGYTF. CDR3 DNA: TGTGCCAGTAGTATACCCGGGGCCGGCTATGGCTACACCTTC.

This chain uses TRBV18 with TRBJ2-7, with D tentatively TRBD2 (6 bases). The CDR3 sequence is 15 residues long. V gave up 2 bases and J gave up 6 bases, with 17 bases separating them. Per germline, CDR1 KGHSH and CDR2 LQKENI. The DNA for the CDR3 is TGTGCCAGCTCACCAATAGGAGGGCAGGCGGTCGAGCAGTACGTC. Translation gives CASSPIGGQAVEQYV.

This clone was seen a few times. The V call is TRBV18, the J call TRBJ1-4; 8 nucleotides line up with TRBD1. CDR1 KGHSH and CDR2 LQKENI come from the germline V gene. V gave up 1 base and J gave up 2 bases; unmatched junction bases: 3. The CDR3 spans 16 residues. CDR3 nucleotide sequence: TGTGCCAGCTCACCACGGCAGGGGGCGACTAATGAAAAACTGTTTTTT. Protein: CASSPRQGATNEKLFF.

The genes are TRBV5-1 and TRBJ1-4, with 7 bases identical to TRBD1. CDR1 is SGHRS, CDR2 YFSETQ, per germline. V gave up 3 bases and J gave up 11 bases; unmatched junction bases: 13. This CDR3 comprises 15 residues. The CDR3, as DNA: TGCGCCAGCAGCTATCAGACAGGGAGCGATGGTAAACTGTTTTTT. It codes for CASSYQTGSDGKLFF.

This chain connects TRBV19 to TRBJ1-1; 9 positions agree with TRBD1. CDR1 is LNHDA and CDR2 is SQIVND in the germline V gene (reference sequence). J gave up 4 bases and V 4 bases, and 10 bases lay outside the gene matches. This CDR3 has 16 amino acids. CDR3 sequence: CASSRPDRGALTEAFF. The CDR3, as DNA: TGTGCCAGTAGTAGGCCCGACAGGGGGGCTCTCACTGAAGCTTTCTTT.

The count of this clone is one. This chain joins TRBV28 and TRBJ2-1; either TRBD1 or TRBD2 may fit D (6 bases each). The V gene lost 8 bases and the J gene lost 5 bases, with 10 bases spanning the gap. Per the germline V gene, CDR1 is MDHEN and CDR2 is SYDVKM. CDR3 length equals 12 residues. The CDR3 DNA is TGTGCCAGCGGGGGGCTGAACAATGAGCAGTTCTTC. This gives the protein CASGGLNNEQFF.

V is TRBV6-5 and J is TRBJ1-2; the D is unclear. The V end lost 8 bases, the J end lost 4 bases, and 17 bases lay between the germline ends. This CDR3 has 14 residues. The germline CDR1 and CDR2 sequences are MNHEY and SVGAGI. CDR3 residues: CASRLTTDTYGYTF. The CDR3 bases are TGTGCCAGCCGATTAACAACAGATACCTATGGCTACACCTTC.

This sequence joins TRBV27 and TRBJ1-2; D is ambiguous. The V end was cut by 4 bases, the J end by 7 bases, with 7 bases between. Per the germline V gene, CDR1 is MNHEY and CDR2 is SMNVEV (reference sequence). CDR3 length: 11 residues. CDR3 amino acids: CASSSGRGYTF. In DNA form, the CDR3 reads TGTGCCAGCAGTTCAGGTCGTGGCTACACCTTC.

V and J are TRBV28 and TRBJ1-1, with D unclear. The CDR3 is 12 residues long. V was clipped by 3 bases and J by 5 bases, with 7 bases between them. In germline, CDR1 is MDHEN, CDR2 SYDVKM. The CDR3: CASSFTWTEAFF. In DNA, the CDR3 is TGTGCCAGCAGTTTCACTTGGACTGAAGCTTTCTTT.

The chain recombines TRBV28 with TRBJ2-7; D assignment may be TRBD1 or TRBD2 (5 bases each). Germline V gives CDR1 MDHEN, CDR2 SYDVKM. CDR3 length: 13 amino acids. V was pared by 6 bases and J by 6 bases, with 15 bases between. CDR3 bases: TGTGCCAGCAGAACGCCCGGGACCGGCGAGCAGTACGTC. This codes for CASRTPGTGEQYV.

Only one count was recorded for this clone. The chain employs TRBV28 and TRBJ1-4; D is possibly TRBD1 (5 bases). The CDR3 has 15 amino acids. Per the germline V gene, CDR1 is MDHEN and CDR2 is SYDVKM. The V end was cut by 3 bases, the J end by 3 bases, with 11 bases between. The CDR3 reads CASSFAGPANEKLFF. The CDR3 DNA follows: TGTGCCAGCAGTTTCGCGGGGCCGGCTAATGAAAAACTGTTTTTT.

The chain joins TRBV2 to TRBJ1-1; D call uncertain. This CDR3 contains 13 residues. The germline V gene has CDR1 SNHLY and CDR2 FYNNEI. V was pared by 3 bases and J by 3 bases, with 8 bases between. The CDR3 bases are TGTGCCAGCAGTGATTTATATTACACTGAAGCTTTCTTT. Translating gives CASSDLYYTEAFF.

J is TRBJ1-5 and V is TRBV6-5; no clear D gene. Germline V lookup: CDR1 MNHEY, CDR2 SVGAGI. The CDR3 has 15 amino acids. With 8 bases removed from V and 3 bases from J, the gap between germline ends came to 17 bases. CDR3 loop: CASCRPRAFNQPQHF. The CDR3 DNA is TGTGCCAGCTGTAGACCCCGGGCCTTCAATCAGCCCCAGCATTTT.